This T cell receptor beta chain was identified during a study of glioma-infiltrating T cells after dendritic cell vaccination. The wider study: Samples are from glioblastoma patients in Phase I and II dendritic cell vaccine trials. Study findings and constraints: Higher pretreatment TIL content predicted longer progression-free time and survival.

The primer mix had 60 V beta and 13 J beta primers. Assay used: immunoSEQ multiplex PCR; TCRdb lists only in-frame clones, some missing. Of roughly 70,000 clones listed, over 75% are singletons. CDR3 length: 16 residues. Germline CDR1 and CDR2: SGHAT and FQNNGV. Trimming took 1 base from V and 1 from J, leaving 8 bases between them. Note on this clone: Its antigen is as yet unknown.

This clonotype was obtained from a human donor with glioblastoma. The V gene is TRBV11-2, the J gene TRBJ1-6; no clear D gene. The source material was blood, sampled before dendritic cell vaccination. CDR3 DNA sequence: TGTGCCAGCAGCTTAGGAGCAGCGTCCTATAATTCACCCCTCCACTTT. Its translation: CASSLGAASYNSPLHF.